Shown below are 27 T cell receptor beta chains from a single sample sequenced in a study of identical twins. TCRdb re-derived calls from the 5' RACE reads in MiXCR, one entry per CDR3 protein. The table records hundreds of thousands of distinct CDR3 sequences, approximately 9% of them present only once. The sample was also linked to a second study, of yellow fever vaccine responses in identical twins.

The sequenced sample consisted of PBMCs. These receptors were obtained from a woman between 18 and 29 years old in good health.

This clonotype was recorded many times. The chain links TRBV3-1 to TRBJ2-5; the match to TRBD2 covers 11 bases. Per germline, CDR1 LGHDT and CDR2 YNNKEL (reference sequence). The CDR3 has 15 amino acids. The V and J ends lost 5 bases and 5 bases, in that order; junction bases with no gene match: 7. CDR3 nucleotide sequence: TGTGCCAGCAGCGATACCGGGACTAGCGGTGAGACCCAGTACTTC. The encoded protein is CASSDTGTSGETQYF.

In this sample, this clonotype turned up many times. The chain combines TRBV10-3 with TRBJ2-6; no reliable D call. The CDR3 loop spans 12 amino acids. V was cut by 11 bases and J by 2 bases, with 7 bases left in between. Germline V gene lookup returns CDR1 ENHRY and CDR2 SYGVKD. The CDR3 is CASHTGANVLTF. In DNA, the CDR3 is TGTGCCTCTCACACTGGGGCCAACGTCCTGACTTTC.

This clonotype has a count of ten or more. The J gene is TRBJ2-1, the V gene TRBV29-1, with 9 bases fitting TRBD1. This CDR3 comprises 13 residues. Germline CDR1 reads SQVTM; CDR2 reads ANQGSEA. The V and J ends lost 6 bases and 8 bases, in that order; junction bases with no gene match: 8. The CDR3 is CSVRQGGRDEQFF. The CDR3 DNA is TGCAGCGTCCGACAGGGGGGTCGGGATGAGCAGTTCTTC.

This clonotype was found a few times. The chain combines TRBV15 with TRBJ2-1, with 12 bases matching TRBD2. The CDR3 contains 16 residues. V lost 0 bases and J lost 7; bases outside the gene matches: 4. Germline values: CDR1 LNHNV, CDR2 YYDKDF (reference sequence). This CDR3 is CATSRDLAGGKNEQFF. The CDR3 region has the DNA TGTGCCACCAGCAGAGATCTAGCGGGGGGGAAAAATGAGCAGTTCTTC.

This chain links TRBV24-1 with TRBJ2-2, with D hard to call. Trimming left V 4 bases short and J 1 base short, with 12 bases between. This CDR3 spans 16 amino acids. Per the germline V gene, CDR1 is KGHDR and CDR2 is SFDVKD. The CDR3 protein is CATSESTPGNTGELFF. The CDR3 DNA reads TGTGCCACCAGTGAGTCGACACCTGGGAACACCGGGGAGCTGTTTTTT.

The chain couples TRBV5-1 to TRBJ1-3; D is unresolved. The CDR3 sequence is 15 residues long. Per germline, CDR1 SGHRS and CDR2 YFSETQ. V was shortened by 0 bases and J by 0 bases, with 7 bases between the two germline ends. CDR3 in amino acids: CASSLVTNSGNTIYF. In DNA form, the CDR3 reads TGCGCCAGCAGCTTGGTCACCAACTCTGGAAACACCATATATTTT.

This clonotype showed up just a few times. The chain combines TRBV20-1 with TRBJ2-5, with 11 bases aligning to TRBD2. The germline gives CDR1 DFQATT, CDR2 SNEGSKA (reference sequence). V lost 3 bases and J lost 9; bases outside the gene matches: 9. This CDR3 comprises 14 residues. The CDR3 bases are TGCAGTGCTAGGCTAGCGGGAGGAACGGGGGCCCAGTACTTC. Its protein is CSARLAGGTGAQYF.

This clonotype came up many times. The rearrangement joins TRBV21-1 to TRBJ2-1; the table calls TRBD2, which could not be checked here. TRBV21-1 is a pseudogene. The CDR3 loop spans 19 amino acids. This CDR3 reads CASSKEGGFRDLPHNEQFF. In DNA, the CDR3 is TGTGCCAGCAGCAAAGAGGGAGGCTTTCGGGACTTACCCCACAATGAGCAGTTCTTC.

A few counts support this clonotype. The J gene is TRBJ2-1, the V gene TRBV4-3, with D possibly TRBD2 on 5 matching bases. V gave up 4 bases and J gave up 0 bases, with 19 bases separating them. Germline CDR1 LGHNA, CDR2 YSLEER. The CDR3 spans 18 residues. The CDR3: CASSRGRPGGRSYNEQFF. The CDR3 DNA is TGCGCCAGCAGCCGCGGGCGACCTGGCGGACGCTCCTACAATGAGCAGTTCTTC.

The table lists this clonotype with a few counts. The rearrangement joins TRBV4-2 to TRBJ2-7; D unresolved. The CDR3 length is 15 residues. Trimming removed 4 bases at V and 5 bases at J, with 18 bases between. The germline V gene has CDR1 LGHNA and CDR2 YNFKEQ. CDR3 DNA: TGTGCCAGCAGCCGATCGACCCCCCACGACCACGAGCAGTACTTC. Protein: CASSRSTPHDHEQYF.

This clonotype was seen a handful of times. This chain joins TRBV20-1 and TRBJ2-1; the match to TRBD2 covers 8 bases. The CDR3 is 15 residues long. The V segment lost 2 bases and the J segment 3 bases; nucleotides outside the gene matches: 6. CDR1 is DFQATT, CDR2 SNEGSKA, per germline (reference sequence). The CDR3 loop is CSARPRGGFYNEQFF. DNA of the CDR3: TGCAGTGCTAGACCCCGGGGGGGGTTCTACAATGAGCAGTTCTTC.

The CDR3 nucleotides read TGTGCCAGCAGCTTGGGTCTCCTTGAGCAGTACTTC. Encoded protein: CASSLGLLEQYF. The V call is TRBV5-6, the J call TRBJ2-7; D is uncertain. Germline CDR1 SGHDT, CDR2 YYEEEE. With 0 bases removed from V and 7 bases from J, the gap between germline ends came to 8 bases. The CDR3 has 12 amino acids.

This clonotype has only a few counts. The chain has TRBV20-1 and TRBJ2-7; 7 bases align to TRBD1. The CDR3 spans 13 residues. Trimming took 0 bases from V and 5 from J; bases not matched to a gene: 4. CDR1 and CDR2 (germline): DFQATT, SNEGSKA (reference sequence). Written as DNA, the CDR3 is TGCAGTGCTAGAGATATCGGACAGGACGAGCAGTACTTC. It encodes CSARDIGQDEQYF.

This clonotype was found a few times. The DNA of the CDR3 is TGTGCCAGTAGTATCTCCACGGACAGGAGCTATGGCTACACCTTC. It translates to CASSISTDRSYGYTF. This chain joins TRBV19 and TRBJ1-2; TRBD1 matches at 7 bases. In germline, CDR1 is LNHDA, CDR2 SQIVND (reference sequence). V was clipped by 3 bases and J by 4 bases; unmatched bases: 8. The CDR3 is 15 residues long.

The sample holds a few counts of this clonotype. The rearrangement joins TRBV7-9 to TRBJ2-7, with D unresolved. The germline V gene encodes CDR1 SEHNR and CDR2 FQNEAQ (reference sequence). V lost 4 bases, J lost 0 bases, and 16 bases lay in between. The length of the CDR3 is 16 residues. The CDR3 DNA reads TGTGCCAGCAGCTCTATAATCAACGGGTTCTCCTACGAGCAGTACTTC. It codes for CASSSIINGFSYEQYF.

This rearrangement joins TRBV20-1 to TRBJ1-4; TRBD1 matches at 9 bases. The CDR3 sequence is 12 residues long. With 6 bases clipped from V and 10 bases from J, the junction kept 6 bases outside the gene matches. Per germline, CDR1 DFQATT and CDR2 SNEGSKA (reference sequence). The CDR3 DNA reads as TGCAGTGCCACAGGGGGCTCAGGAAAACTGTTTTTT. It specifies CSATGGSGKLFF.

This clonotype came up many times. This rearrangement joins TRBV29-1 to TRBJ2-7; 8 bases map to TRBD2. Trimming took 4 bases from V and 4 from J; bases not matched to a gene: 6. Germline-derived CDR1 and CDR2 are SQVTM and ANQGSEA. CDR3 length: 13 residues. In nucleotides, the CDR3 is TGCAGCGTTGGGGGACTAGGGCCTTACGAGCAGTACTTC. Protein sequence: CSVGGLGPYEQYF.

This clonotype was counted at least ten times. The CDR3 is CASSPRGPAYEQYF. Here the CDR3 DNA reads TGTGCCAGCAGCCCACGGGGGCCGGCCTACGAGCAGTACTTC. The V and J genes are TRBV3-1 and TRBJ2-7; perhaps D is TRBD1 or TRBD2 (6 bases each). The germline V and J ends were trimmed by 4 bases and 2 bases, with 12 bases remaining between them. Germline assignment: CDR1 LGHDT and CDR2 YNNKEL (reference sequence). The CDR3 consists of 14 residues.

This clonotype has just a few counts. V and J are TRBV5-1 and TRBJ1-2, with D unclear. Germline CDR1 SGHRS, CDR2 YFSETQ. Deletions cut 1 base from V and 2 bases from J, with 6 bases between. The CDR3 is 13 residues long. DNA of the CDR3: TGCGCCAGCAGCTTGCAATACAACTATGGCTACACCTTC. Its translation: CASSLQYNYGYTF.

This clonotype appeared many times. V is TRBV12-3 or TRBV12-4 and J is TRBJ2-3; D ambiguous. The CDR3 spans 12 residues. V was cut by 1 base and J by 11 bases, with 10 bases left in between. The CDR3 region is CASSLEGPRQYF. CDR3 bases: TGTGCCAGCAGTTTAGAAGGGCCGAGGCAGTATTTT.

This clonotype came up many times. The chain has TRBV18 and TRBJ1-6; D remains ambiguous. This CDR3 is built from 13 residues. CDR1 is KGHSH and CDR2 is LQKENI in the germline V gene. V lost 6 bases and J 8 bases, leaving 11 bases between the germline ends. The CDR3, as DNA: TGTGCCAGCTCCCTCGCGGAAGATTCACCCCTCCACTTT. Protein: CASSLAEDSPLHF.

A few counts support this clonotype. The chain employs TRBV28 and TRBJ2-3, with 7 nucleotides matching TRBD1. V gave up 2 bases and J gave up 2 bases; unmatched junction bases: 4. Germline V gives CDR1 MDHEN, CDR2 SYDVKM. The CDR3 is made up of 15 amino acids. The DNA of the CDR3 is TGTGCCAGCAGTTTACCCGACAGGGTCACAGATACGCAGTATTTT. This translates into CASSLPDRVTDTQYF.

This clonotype has at least ten counts. This chain joins TRBV20-1 and TRBJ2-7, with a tentative D call TRBD1 (7 bases). Trimming removed 2 bases from V and 7 bases from J, with 12 bases in between. Looked up from germline, CDR1 is DFQATT and CDR2 is SNEGSKA (reference sequence). The CDR3 spans 12 residues. DNA of the CDR3: TGCAGTGCTAGACGGAGGGGGCTTGAGCAGTACTTC. The encoded protein is CSARRRGLEQYF.

Only a few counts were recorded for this clonotype. V is TRBV28 and J is TRBJ2-6; possible D gene TRBD1, 6 bases. The V end lost 5 bases, the J end lost 0 bases, and 11 bases lay between the germline ends. The CDR3 is made up of 16 amino acids. Germline V lookup: CDR1 MDHEN, CDR2 SYDVKM. The CDR3 nucleotides read TGTGCCAGCAGTCCTACAGGGTCCTCTGGGGCCAACGTCCTGACTTTC. It is translated as CASSPTGSSGANVLTF.

This clonotype came up many times. The chain recombines TRBV7-8 with TRBJ2-2; the match to TRBD1 covers 8 bases. This CDR3 comprises 16 residues. Germline loops: CDR1 SGHVS, CDR2 FQNEAQ. Unmatched junction bases numbered 7, after V lost 1 base and J lost 6 bases. The CDR3 region is CASSLGYRGEAGELFF. CDR3 nucleotides: TGTGCCAGCAGCTTAGGATACAGGGGGGAGGCCGGGGAGCTGTTTTTT.

The J gene is TRBJ2-3, the V gene TRBV11-1; D is undetermined. The CDR3 runs to 18 residues. Germline loops: CDR1 SGHAT, CDR2 FQDESV (reference sequence). V dropped 1 base and J dropped 0 bases, with 17 bases sitting between them. The CDR3 DNA sequence: TGTGCCAGCAGCTTAGATGTGAAGGTATCCACTAGCACAGATACGCAGTATTTT. It encodes CASSLDVKVSTSTDTQYF.

The V gene is TRBV3-1, the J gene TRBJ2-4; TRBD1 might be the D (5 bases). With 0 bases removed from V and 0 bases from J, the gap between germline ends came to 12 bases. The germline gives CDR1 LGHDT, CDR2 YNNKEL (reference sequence). The CDR3 is made up of 17 amino acids. The CDR3 is CASSQDSRQTAKNIQYF. CDR3 coding DNA: TGTGCCAGCAGCCAAGATTCCCGACAGACAGCCAAAAACATTCAGTACTTC.